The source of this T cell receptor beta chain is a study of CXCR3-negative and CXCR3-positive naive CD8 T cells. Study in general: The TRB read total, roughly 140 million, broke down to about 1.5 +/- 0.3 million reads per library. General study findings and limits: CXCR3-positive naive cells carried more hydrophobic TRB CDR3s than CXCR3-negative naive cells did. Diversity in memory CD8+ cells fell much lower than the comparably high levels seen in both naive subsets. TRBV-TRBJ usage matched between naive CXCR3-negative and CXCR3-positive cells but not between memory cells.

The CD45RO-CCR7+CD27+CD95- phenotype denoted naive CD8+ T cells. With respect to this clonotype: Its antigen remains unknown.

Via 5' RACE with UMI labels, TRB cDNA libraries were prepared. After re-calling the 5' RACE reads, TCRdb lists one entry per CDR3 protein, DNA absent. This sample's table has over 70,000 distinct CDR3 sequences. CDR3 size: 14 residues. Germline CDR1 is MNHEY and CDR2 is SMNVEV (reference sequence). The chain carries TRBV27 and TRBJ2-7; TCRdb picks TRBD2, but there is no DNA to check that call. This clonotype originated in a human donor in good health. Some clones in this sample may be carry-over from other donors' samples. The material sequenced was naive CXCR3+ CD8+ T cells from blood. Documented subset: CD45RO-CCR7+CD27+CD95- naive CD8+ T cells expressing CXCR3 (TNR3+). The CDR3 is CASRPGLASYEQYF.